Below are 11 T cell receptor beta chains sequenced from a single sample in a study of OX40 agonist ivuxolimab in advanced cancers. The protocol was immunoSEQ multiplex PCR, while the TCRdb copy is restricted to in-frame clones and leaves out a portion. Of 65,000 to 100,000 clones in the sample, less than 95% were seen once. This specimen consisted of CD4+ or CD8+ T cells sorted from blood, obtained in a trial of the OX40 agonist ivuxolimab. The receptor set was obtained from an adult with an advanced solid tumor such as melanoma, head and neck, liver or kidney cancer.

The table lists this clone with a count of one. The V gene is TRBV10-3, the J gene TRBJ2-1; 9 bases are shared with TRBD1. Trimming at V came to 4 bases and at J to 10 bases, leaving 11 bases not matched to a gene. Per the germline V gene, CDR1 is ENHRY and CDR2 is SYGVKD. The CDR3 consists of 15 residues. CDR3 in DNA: TGTGCCATCAGTGGTTCCGGGACAGGGAGAGGGGAGCAGTTCTTC. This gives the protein CAISGSGTGRGEQFF.

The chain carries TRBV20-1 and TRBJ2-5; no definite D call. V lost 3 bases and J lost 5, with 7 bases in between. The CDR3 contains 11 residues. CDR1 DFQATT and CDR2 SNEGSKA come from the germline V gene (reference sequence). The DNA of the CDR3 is TGCAGTGCTAGCCTGGGGGAGACCCAGTACTTC. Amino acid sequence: CSASLGETQYF.

The CDR3 protein is CASSSNSGGGTYEQYF. The CDR3 nucleotides are TGCGCCAGCAGCTCGAATTCAGGTGGAGGGACCTACGAGCAGTACTTC. The V and J genes are TRBV5-1 and TRBJ2-7; tentatively, D is TRBD2 (6 bases). Germline assignment: CDR1 SGHRS and CDR2 YFSETQ. The CDR3 runs to 16 residues. V was trimmed by 3 bases and J by 2 bases, leaving 18 bases between them.

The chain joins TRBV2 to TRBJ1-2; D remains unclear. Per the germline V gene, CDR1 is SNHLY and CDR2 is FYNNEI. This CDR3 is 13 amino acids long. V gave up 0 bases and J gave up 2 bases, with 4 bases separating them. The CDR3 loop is CASSEAWNYGYTF. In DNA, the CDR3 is TGTGCCAGCAGTGAAGCGTGGAACTATGGCTACACCTTC. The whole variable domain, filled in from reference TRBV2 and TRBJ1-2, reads EPEVTQTPSHQVTQMGQEVILRCVPISNHLYFYWYRQILGQKVEFLVSFYNNEISEKSEIFDDQFSVERPDGSNFTLKIRSTKLEDSAMYFCASSEAWNYGYTFGSGTRLTVV.

The CDR3 DNA reads TGTGCCAGCAGCCAAGATTGGGGACCGAACTATGGCTACACCTTC. Its protein product is CASSQDWGPNYGYTF. The chain uses TRBV14 and TRBJ1-2, with TRBD1 as a possible D gene (5 bases). In germline, CDR1 is SGHDN, CDR2 FVKESK. The CDR3 runs to 15 residues. The ends were cut back, 0 bases at V and 2 bases at J, with 10 bases in the middle.

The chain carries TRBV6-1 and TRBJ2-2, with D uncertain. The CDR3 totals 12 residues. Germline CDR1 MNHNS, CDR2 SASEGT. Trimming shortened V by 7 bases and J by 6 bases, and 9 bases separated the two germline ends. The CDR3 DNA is TGTGCCAGCAACGACAATTCCGGGGAGCTGTTTTTT. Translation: CASNDNSGELFF.

The CDR3 DNA sequence: TGTGCCAGCAGCACAGGGATTGTGAACACTGAAGCTTTCTTT. Its protein is CASSTGIVNTEAFF. V gene TRBV9 combines with J gene TRBJ1-1; tentatively, D is TRBD1 (6 bases). The CDR3 is made up of 14 amino acids. With 4 bases removed from V and 0 bases from J, the gap between germline ends came to 10 bases. Germline V gives CDR1 SGDLS, CDR2 YYNGEE.

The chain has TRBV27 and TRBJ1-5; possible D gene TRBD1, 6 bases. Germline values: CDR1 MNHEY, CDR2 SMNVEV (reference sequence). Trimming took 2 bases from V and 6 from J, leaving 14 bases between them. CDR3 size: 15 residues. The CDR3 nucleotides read TGTGCCAGCAGTTTAAAGCAGGGGCTAGGTCAGCCCCAGCATTTT. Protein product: CASSLKQGLGQPQHF.

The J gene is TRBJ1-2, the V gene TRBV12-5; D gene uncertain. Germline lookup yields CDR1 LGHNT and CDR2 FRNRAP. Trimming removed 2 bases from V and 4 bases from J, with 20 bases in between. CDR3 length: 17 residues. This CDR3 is CASGLTGIGHISYGYTF. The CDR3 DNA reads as TGTGCTAGTGGTTTGACTGGTATAGGCCATATCTCCTATGGCTACACCTTC.

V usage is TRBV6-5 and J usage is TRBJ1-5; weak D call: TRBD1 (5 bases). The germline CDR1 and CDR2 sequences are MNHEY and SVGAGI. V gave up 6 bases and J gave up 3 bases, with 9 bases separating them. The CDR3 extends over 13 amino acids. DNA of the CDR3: TGTGCCAGCAGACAGACAGTCAATCAGCCCCAGCATTTT. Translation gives CASRQTVNQPQHF.

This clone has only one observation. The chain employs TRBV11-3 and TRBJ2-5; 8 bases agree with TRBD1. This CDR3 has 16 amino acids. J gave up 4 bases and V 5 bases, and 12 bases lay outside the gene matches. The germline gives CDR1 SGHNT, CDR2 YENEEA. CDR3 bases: TGTGCCAGCAGCGTGACCGGGACAGGAGGAGGAGAGACCCAGTACTTC. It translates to CASSVTGTGGGETQYF.